What follows are 15 T cell receptor beta chains derived from one specimen sequenced in a study of T cell responses to AZD1222 COVID-19 vaccine (dated by TCRdb to the early 2020s). What this sample's time point label stands for: baseline before first vaccination. Libraries came from the immunoSEQ multiplex PCR assay. The clones in this table, taken by TCRdb from immuneACCESS, are in-frame only. Not every clone is retained; where verified, under half of the shortfall comes from an unresolved V gene, and the cause of the rest is unknown. The sample table records 95,000 to 150,000 clones; more than 70% of these occur just once. The leading ten clones occupy under 6.5% of the sample. Sample: peripheral blood, taken on day 0 of AZD1222 vaccination. All receptors derive from an adult in good health.

V gene TRBV18 combines with J gene TRBJ2-7, with D possibly matching TRBD2 (6 bases). The CDR3 totals 16 residues. The V and J ends lost 3 bases and 6 bases respectively, with 21 bases between them. The germline V gene has CDR1 KGHSH and CDR2 LQKENI. The CDR3 loop is CASSPLAGTSDSEQYF. The CDR3 coding sequence is TGTGCCAGCTCACCCCTGGCCGGGACTTCCGACTCCGAGCAGTACTTC.

This rearrangement joins TRBV2 to TRBJ1-1; 8 bases align to TRBD1. The J segment lost 1 base and the V segment lost 5 bases, leaving 9 bases of the junction unmatched. CDR3 length: 16 residues. The germline CDR1 and CDR2 sequences are SNHLY and FYNNEI. The CDR3 coding sequence is TGTGCCAGCAGTCACACCAGTGACAGGGGGAACACTGAAGCTTTCTTT. Translated, it gives CASSHTSDRGNTEAFF.

The chain's CDR3 is CASSFDQNYGYTF. The CDR3 DNA is TGTGCCAGCAGCTTTGACCAGAACTATGGCTACACCTTC. The chain employs TRBV5-4 and TRBJ1-2, with D unclear. From germline, CDR1 is SGHNT and CDR2 YYREEE (reference sequence). The length of the CDR3 is 13 residues. Trimming cost V 2 bases and J 2 bases, with 7 bases left between them.

The chain combines TRBV9 with TRBJ2-7; D ambiguous. The ends were cut back, 7 bases at V and 0 bases at J, with 14 bases in the middle. Germline V gene data show CDR1 as SGDLS and CDR2 as YYNGEE. This CDR3 contains 14 residues. The CDR3: CASGPKASSYEQYF. CDR3 nucleotide sequence: TGTGCCAGCGGCCCAAAAGCTAGCTCCTACGAGCAGTACTTC.

The chain carries TRBV6-1 and TRBJ2-7, with TRBD1 identical over 7 bases. The ends lost 3 bases at V and 4 bases at J; junction bases unmatched: 9. The CDR3 consists of 15 residues. The germline CDR1 and CDR2 sequences are MNHNS and SASEGT. The CDR3 DNA sequence: TGTGCCAGCAGTGATGAGGGGGCGCATACGTACGAGCAGTACTTC. Protein sequence: CASSDEGAHTYEQYF.

This chain links TRBV14 with TRBJ1-4; D not resolved. Trimming took 1 base from V and 1 from J, leaving 1 base between them. This CDR3 is 13 amino acids long. The germline CDR1 and CDR2 sequences are SGHDN and FVKESK. The CDR3 here is CASSQGTNEKLFF. The CDR3 DNA reads as TGTGCCAGCAGCCAAGGAACTAATGAAAAACTGTTTTTT.

This clone turned up a few times. The genes are TRBV7-9 and TRBJ1-2; unclear D gene. This CDR3 region has 14 residues. Trimming cost V 5 bases and J 0 bases, with 10 bases left between them. From germline, CDR1 is SEHNR and CDR2 FQNEAQ (reference sequence). This CDR3 is CASSNSLTNYGYTF. CDR3 bases: TGTGCCAGCAGCAATAGCCTTACTAACTATGGCTACACCTTC.

Written as DNA, the CDR3 is TGTGCCAGCAGCACAATCACGGGGCAAGGAAACGAGCAGTACTTC. Residues: CASSTITGQGNEQYF. This chain links TRBV4-2 with TRBJ2-7; the D gene could be TRBD1 or TRBD2 (5 bases each). V lost 5 bases and J 5 bases, leaving 19 bases between the germline ends. Germline V gene data show CDR1 as LGHNA and CDR2 as YNFKEQ. This CDR3 is 15 amino acids long.

V usage is TRBV10-1 and J usage is TRBJ1-1, with 12 bases identical to TRBD1. Germline assignment: CDR1 WNHNN and CDR2 SYGVQD (reference sequence). The CDR3 contains 16 residues. Trimming removed 3 bases from V and 7 bases from J; junction bases left unmatched: 9. CDR3 amino acids: CASSETGQGARNEAFF. Here the CDR3 DNA reads TGCGCCAGCAGTGAAACGGGACAGGGGGCCCGAAATGAAGCTTTCTTT.

There are a few counts of this clone. The chain combines TRBV27 with TRBJ1-6; D might be TRBD1 (5 bases). The CDR3 runs to 17 residues. V gave up 3 bases and J gave up 0 bases, with 12 bases separating them. The germline V gene has CDR1 MNHEY and CDR2 SMNVEV (reference sequence). The CDR3 nucleotides read TGTGCCAGCAGTTTTGAGCCGGGGACCTCCTATAATTCACCCCTCCACTTT. The encoded protein is CASSFEPGTSYNSPLHF.

The rearrangement links TRBV6-5 to TRBJ2-7; D might be TRBD1 (6 bases). Germline lookup yields CDR1 MNHEY and CDR2 SVGAGI. V lost 0 bases and J 0 bases, leaving 9 bases between the germline ends. CDR3 size: 15 residues. CDR3 sequence reads: CASSYSVTGSYEQYF. For the CDR3, the DNA is TGTGCCAGCAGTTACTCGGTGACAGGCTCCTACGAGCAGTACTTC.

This clone was recorded a few times. This chain uses TRBV6-4 with TRBJ2-1; D ambiguous. CDR1 is MRHNA, CDR2 SNTAGT, per germline. Trimming left V 0 bases short and J 10 bases short, with 10 bases between. This CDR3 comprises 13 residues. The CDR3: CASSDSPTAEQFF. CDR3 nucleotide sequence: TGTGCCAGCAGTGACTCGCCCACAGCGGAGCAGTTCTTC.

V gene TRBV28 combines with J gene TRBJ2-3; D may be TRBD1 or TRBD2 (5 bases each). There are 15 residues in the CDR3. Germline lookup yields CDR1 MDHEN and CDR2 SYDVKM. Trimming cost V 9 bases and J 2 bases, with 18 bases left between them. The CDR3 spells CASFPGQTFTDTQYF. Written as DNA, the CDR3 is TGTGCCAGTTTTCCGGGGCAGACGTTCACAGATACGCAGTATTTT. Complete variable domain (other parts from reference TRBV28 and TRBJ2-3): DVKVTQSSRYLVKRTGEKVFLECVQDMDHENMFWYRQDPGLGLRLIYFSYDVKMKEKGDIPEGYSVSREKKERFSLILESASTNQTSMYLCASFPGQTFTDTQYFGPGTRLTVL.

This rearrangement joins TRBV5-4 to TRBJ2-7; D call uncertain. The germline V and J ends were trimmed by 0 bases and 1 base, with 5 bases remaining between them. The CDR3 loop spans 13 amino acids. CDR1 is SGHNT, CDR2 YYREEE, per germline (reference sequence). CDR3 sequence reads: CASSLDGSYEQYF. DNA for the CDR3: TGTGCCAGCAGCTTGGACGGATCCTACGAGCAGTACTTC.

V gene TRBV7-9 combines with J gene TRBJ1-1, with D hard to call. V was pared by 3 bases and J by 0 bases, with 5 bases between. This CDR3 has 13 amino acids. The germline V gene has CDR1 SEHNR and CDR2 FQNEAQ (reference sequence). The CDR3 sequence is CASSFELNTEAFF. CDR3 bases: TGTGCCAGCAGCTTTGAACTGAACACTGAAGCTTTCTTT.